The rows below give T cell receptor beta chains drawn from one sample of a study of cytotoxic CD8 clonotypes in ibrutinib-treated CLL. TCRdb's copy holds only in-frame clones and misses some; the assay was immunoSEQ multiplex PCR. The sample contains roughly 200,000 clones, 72% of which appear only once. The sample here was PBMCs, taken after 24 months of ibrutinib treatment. The source of these receptors is a human donor with chronic lymphocytic leukemia. CDR3s include the opening cysteine and the closing phenylalanine or tryptophan. D genes are given only for firm matches. Not every row has a clone size; where given, it reads once, few, many or a size class.

>TRBJ1-5|TRBV20-1|.|few
TGCAGTGTTGGGTCTCAGCCCCAGCATTTT
CSVGSQPQHF
>TRBJ2-7|TRBV27|TRBD2|few
TGTGCCAGCAGTTTAGGGACTAGCGGAGCCTACGAGCAGTACTTC
CASSLGTSGAYEQYF
>TRBJ2-7|TRBV27|.|few
TGTGCCAGCAGGCGGGGATGGAACTACGAGCAGTACTTC
CASRRGWNYEQYF
>TRBJ2-3|TRBV19|.|.
TGTGCCAGTAGTATTGGCGGTACCACAGATACGCAGTATTTT
CASSIGGTTDTQYF
>TRBJ1-1|TRBV6-5|TRBD1|once
TGTGCCAGCAGTTCCCGGACAGGTGGATTCACTGAAGCTTTCTTT
CASSSRTGGFTEAFF
>TRBJ2-7|TRBV7-9|TRBD1|.
TGTGCCAGCACTCGACGGGACAGGGCCTACGAGCAGTACTTC
CASTRRDRAYEQYF
>TRBJ2-1|TRBV9|TRBD2|.
TGTGCCAGCAGCGTAGGGGGCTTGAGCGGGAGAGCCAATGAGCAGTTCTTC
CASSVGGLSGRANEQFF
>TRBJ2-3|TRBV4-1|TRBD2|.
TGCGCCAGCAGCCAAGATCGATGGGCTAGCGGGAGTGACGACTCAGATACGCAGTATTTT
CASSQDRWASGSDDSDTQYF
>TRBJ1-1|TRBV27|.|few
TGTGCCAGCAGCCGTTGGGTGAACACTGAAGCTTTCTTT
CASSRWVNTEAFF
>TRBJ2-7|TRBV2|.|.
TGTGCCAGCAAAGGACCGCCCAGCTCCTACGAGCAGTACTTC
CASKGPPSSYEQYF
>TRBJ2-6|TRBV9|.|few
TGTGCCAGCAGCGTAGAGAAGCACCTACAATCTGGGGCCAACGTCCTGACTTTC
CASSVEKHLQSGANVLTF
>TRBJ2-1|TRBV29-1|.|.
TGCAGCGCGAGTGGGGGACCGGACAATGAGCAGTTCTTC
CSASGGPDNEQFF
>TRBJ1-2|TRBV30|.|few
TGTGCCTGGAGTGAAGGCCCCGGGGAGGGCTACACCTTC
CAWSEGPGEGYTF
>TRBJ1-2|TRBV7-8|.|few
TGTGCCAGCAGCCACAACAGGGTACCTGGCTATGGCTACACCTTC
CASSHNRVPGYGYTF
>TRBJ1-6|TRBV30|.|.
TGTGCCTGGACTCAAAAGCTACATTCACCCCTCCACTTT
CAWTQKLHSPLHF
>TRBJ2-3|TRBV6-4|TRBD2|once
TGTGCCAGCAGTGACCAAGGACTAGCGGGGGCAGATACGCAGTATTTT
CASSDQGLAGADTQYF
>TRBJ2-7|TRBV4-1|.|.
TGCGCCAGCAGCCAACAAGGAACTCCCTACGAGCAGTACTTC
CASSQQGTPYEQYF
>TRBJ2-2|TRBV4-3|TRBD2|.
TGCGCCAGCAGCCAAGATTGGGAGCGGGGGAACACCGGGGAGCTGTTTTTT
CASSQDWERGNTGELFF
>TRBJ2-7|TRBV10-3|.|.
TGTGCCATCAGTGCCAGATCCGCCGGGACAAACTACGAGCAGTACTTC
CAISARSAGTNYEQYF
>TRBJ2-1|TRBV11-3|TRBD2|.
TGTGCCAGCAGCTTGGGACCGGGACTAGCGGGAGGATACAATGAGCAGTTCTTC
CASSLGPGLAGGYNEQFF
>TRBJ2-7|TRBV27|TRBD2|.
TGTGCCAGCAGTCGACTAGCGGGGACCTACGAGCAGTACTTC
CASSRLAGTYEQYF
>TRBJ2-5|TRBV7-2|.|.
TGTGCCAGCACCCCGACCCCTATCGTCCAAGAGACCCAGTACTTC
CASTPTPIVQETQYF
>TRBJ2-3|TRBV7-7|TRBD1|few
TGTGCCAGCAGCGGCAACAGGGGAGATACGCAGTATTTT
CASSGNRGDTQYF
>TRBJ2-2|TRBV5-1|TRBD2|few
TGCGCCAGCAGCGCGTCCGGGACTAGCTTCACCGGGGAGCTGTTTTTT
CASSASGTSFTGELFF
>TRBJ2-5|TRBV7-2|TRBD2|few
TGTGCCAGCAGCTTCCTAGCGGGAGGAGTAGAGACCCAGTACTTC
CASSFLAGGVETQYF
>TRBJ2-7|TRBV7-9|.|.
TGTGCCAGCAGCTCAAAATACCCGGACGGACCAAGGACCTACGAGCAGTACTTC
CASSSKYPDGPRTYEQYF
>TRBJ1-2|TRBV5-4|.|few
TGTGCCAGCAGCCTTGCTATGGGTAGGGGCGTCTATGGCTACACCTTC
CASSLAMGRGVYGYTF
>TRBJ1-2|TRBV15|TRBD1|.
TGTGCCACCCGACCTACAGGGGGCGATTCTTATGGCTACACCTTC
CATRPTGGDSYGYTF